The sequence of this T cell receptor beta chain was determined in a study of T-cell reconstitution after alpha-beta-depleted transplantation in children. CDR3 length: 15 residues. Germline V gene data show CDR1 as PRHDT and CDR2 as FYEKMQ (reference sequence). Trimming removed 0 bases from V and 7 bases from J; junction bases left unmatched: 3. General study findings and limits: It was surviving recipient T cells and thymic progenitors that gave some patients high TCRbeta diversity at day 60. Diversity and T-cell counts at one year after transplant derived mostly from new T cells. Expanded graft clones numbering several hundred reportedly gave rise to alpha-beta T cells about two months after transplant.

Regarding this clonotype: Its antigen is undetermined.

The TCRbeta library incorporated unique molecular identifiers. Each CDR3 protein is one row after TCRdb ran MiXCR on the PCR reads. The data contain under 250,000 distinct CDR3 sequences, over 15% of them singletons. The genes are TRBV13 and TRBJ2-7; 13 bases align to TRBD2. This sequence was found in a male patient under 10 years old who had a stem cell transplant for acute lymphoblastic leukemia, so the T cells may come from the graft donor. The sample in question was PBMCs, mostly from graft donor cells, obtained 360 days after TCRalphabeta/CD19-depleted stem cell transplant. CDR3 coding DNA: TGTGCCAGCAGCTTAGGACTAGCGGGGGGGCAAGAGCAGTACTTC. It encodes CASSLGLAGGQEQYF.